The next 27 T cell receptor beta chains were all read from a single sample in a study of regulatory T cells in long-lasting Graves disease. Researchers made TCR beta libraries by using iRepertoire HTBI primers and running Arm-PCR on CDR3 regions. Each CDR3 protein is one row after TCRdb ran MiXCR on the multiplex PCR reads. The repertoire consists of about 420,000 distinct CDR3 sequences, with less than 20% occurring once and the leading ten covering 23%. As for time point: newly diagnosed GD, antithyroid drugs for less than 3 months. Preparation of the TCR library used RNA extracted from PBMCs. In addition, the sample was reused for a study of T cells in Graves' hyperthyroidism and ophthalmopathy.

Sample: peripheral blood mononuclear cells (PBMCs), taken at new diagnosis, from a patient treated with antithyroid drugs. These receptors all come from a woman aged 18-29 years with Graves disease.

This clonotype has at least ten counts. The chain combines TRBV2 with TRBJ2-7; D possibly uses TRBD1 or TRBD2 (6 bases each). Germline V gene data show CDR1 as SNHLY and CDR2 as FYNNEI. V was pared by 9 bases and J by 3 bases, with 15 bases between. There are 13 residues in the CDR3. The CDR3 sequence is CASNRRGNYEQYF. The CDR3 DNA follows: TGTGCCAGTAACAGGAGGGGGAACTACGAGCAGTACTTC.

A remark on this clonotype: This could be a read error, since a much larger clone is one nucleotide away. This sequence joins TRBV7-9 and TRBJ2-7, with D perhaps given as TRBD1 or TRBD2 (6 bases each). This CDR3 has 17 amino acids. CDR1 SEHNR and CDR2 FQNEAQ come from the germline V gene (reference sequence). The ends were cut back, 1 base at V and 9 bases at J, with 25 bases in the middle. CDR3 amino acids: CASSLVGGGIQGSGQYF. The CDR3 coding sequence is TGTGCCAGCAGCTTAGTCGGTGGAGGGATACAGGGTTCCGGGCAGTACTTC.

This clonotype has just one count. This may be a read error: a much more frequent sequence differs by one nucleotide. The chain has TRBV3-1 and TRBJ1-1; D might be TRBD1 (6 bases). This CDR3 has 14 amino acids. The germline V gene has CDR1 LGHDT and CDR2 YNNKEL (reference sequence). The V end lost 3 bases, the J end lost 11 bases, and 19 bases lay between the germline ends. The CDR3 bases are TGTGCCAGCAGCCAGAGCGGACCGGGGGCGGATGCTTTCTTT. It specifies CASSQSGPGADAFF.

At least ten counts were recorded for this clonotype. The rearrangement links TRBV3-1 to TRBJ2-7, with unresolved D. This CDR3 is 14 amino acids long. Germline lookup yields CDR1 LGHDT and CDR2 YNNKEL (reference sequence). Trimming removed 0 bases at V and 6 bases at J, with 12 bases between. The CDR3 here is CASSQDPDLSEQYF. The CDR3, as DNA: TGTGCCAGCAGCCAAGATCCAGATCTGAGCGAGCAGTACTTC.

This clonotype was seen many times. The chain uses TRBV20-1 and TRBJ1-2; unclear D gene. This CDR3 is 13 amino acids long. V lost 5 bases to trimming and J lost 3 bases, with 13 bases between them. Germline loops: CDR1 DFQATT, CDR2 SNEGSKA (reference sequence). CDR3: CSALPAAYYGYTF. CDR3 coding DNA: TGCAGTGCTCTCCCTGCAGCGTACTATGGCTACACCTTC.

This clonotype occurred a few times. This sequence joins TRBV28 and TRBJ1-4; D unresolved. CDR1 MDHEN and CDR2 SYDVKM come from the germline V gene. With 3 bases removed from V and 4 bases from J, the gap between germline ends came to 12 bases. The CDR3 loop spans 15 amino acids. The CDR3 here is CASSLATQLNEKLFF. The CDR3 DNA is TGTGCCAGCAGTTTGGCCACCCAACTTAATGAAAAACTGTTTTTT.

Concerning this clonotype: This clone may be a read error of a much larger clone one base away. The J gene is TRBJ2-3, the V gene TRBV29-1, with 15 bases aligning to TRBD2. The J call could be wrong; TRBJ2-7 is a better fit for the DNA end. From germline, CDR1 is SQVTM and CDR2 ANQGSEA. The CDR3 totals 18 residues. Written as DNA, the CDR3 is TGCAGCGTTGTAGGAGGCATCAGGACTAGCGGGAGGGCCAATGAGCAGTACTTC. Amino acid sequence: CSVVGGIRTSGRANEQYF.

This clonotype occurred a few times. The chain uses TRBV11-3 and TRBJ2-2, with 7 bases matching TRBD1. The CDR3 contains 15 residues. J lost 5 bases, V lost 1 base, and 4 bases had no gene match. Germline V gene sequence: CDR1 SGHNT, CDR2 YENEEA. CDR3 protein: CASSLGQGWTGELFF. The CDR3 region has the DNA TGTGCCAGCAGCTTAGGACAGGGTTGGACCGGGGAGCTGTTTTTT. Full variable domain (missing parts from reference TRBV11-3 and TRBJ2-2): EAGVVQSPRYKIIEKKQPVAFWCNPISGHNTLYWYLQNLGQGPELLIRYENEEAVDDSQLPKDRFSAERLKGVDSTLKIQPAELGDSAVYLCASSLGQGWTGELFFGEGSRLTVL.

This clonotype was found many times. The chain employs TRBV2 and TRBJ1-6, with TRBD1 matching over 11 bases. The CDR3 extends over 16 amino acids. The germline gives CDR1 SNHLY, CDR2 FYNNEI. The ends lost 4 bases at V and 9 bases at J; junction bases unmatched: 8. This CDR3 reads CASSALHGTGGSPLHF. The DNA for the CDR3 is TGTGCCAGCAGTGCGCTGCACGGGACAGGGGGTTCACCCCTCCACTTT.

This chain connects TRBV6-2 or TRBV6-3 to TRBJ2-1; 12 bases are shared with TRBD2. The CDR3 totals 16 residues. V shed 2 bases and J 7 bases; nucleotides not matched to a gene: 6. Germline lookup yields CDR1 MNHEY and CDR2 SVGEGT. CDR3 sequence reads: CASSYNPLAGGNEQFF. The DNA for the CDR3 is TGTGCCAGCAGTTACAATCCACTAGCGGGAGGAAATGAGCAGTTCTTC.

This clonotype was counted ten times or more. J is TRBJ2-7 and V is TRBV5-1, with 10 bases that match TRBD2. V was clipped by 0 bases and J by 2 bases; unmatched bases: 8. Germline V gene sequence: CDR1 SGHRS, CDR2 YFSETQ. The CDR3 loop spans 17 amino acids. In nucleotides, the CDR3 is TGCGCCAGCAGCTTGGCCTGGGGACTAGCGACCACCTACGAGCAGTACTTC. This gives the protein CASSLAWGLATTYEQYF.

This clonotype was recorded many times. This sequence joins TRBV27 and TRBJ2-7, with 11 bases fitting TRBD1. Germline assignment: CDR1 MNHEY and CDR2 SMNVEV (reference sequence). Losses at the gene ends were 5 bases for V and 5 bases for J; bases not matched to a gene: 17. The length of the CDR3 is 18 residues. The CDR3 DNA reads as TGTGCCAGCAGTACCAACCTCGGGACAGGGGGAGTCCGTCACGAGCAGTACTTC. Translated, it gives CASSTNLGTGGVRHEQYF.

Details on this clonotype: This sequence is one base from a far larger clone and is likely a read error. V and J are TRBV2 and TRBJ2-1, with a weak D call TRBD2 (5 bases). Deletions cut 7 bases from V and 10 bases from J, with 20 bases between. This CDR3 is 14 amino acids long. The germline gives CDR1 SNHLY, CDR2 FYNNEI. This CDR3 reads CASTNERESYEQFF. As DNA, the CDR3 is TGTGCCAGCACCAATGAGAGGGAATCCTACGAGCAGTTCTTC.

The rearrangement uses TRBV4-1 and TRBJ1-5, with 7 bases that match TRBD1. The CDR3 spans 16 residues. V dropped 0 bases and J dropped 3; count of bases not matched to a gene: 5. The germline gives CDR1 MGHRA, CDR2 YSYEKL. The DNA of the CDR3 is TGCGCCAGCAGCCAAGATTACCAGGGGGACAATCAGCCCCAGCATTTT. Protein: CASSQDYQGDNQPQHF.

This clonotype was observed many times. CDR3 nucleotides: TGTGCCACCAGTGATTACGAAAGGGACTATGGCTACACCTTC. It is translated as CATSDYERDYGYTF. This chain joins TRBV24-1 and TRBJ1-2; no clear D gene. Looked up from germline, CDR1 is KGHDR and CDR2 is SFDVKD. The V and J ends lost 2 bases and 3 bases respectively, with 9 bases between them. This CDR3 has 14 residues.

This clonotype appeared many times. The chain is built from TRBV6-1 and TRBJ1-3; no firm D call. This CDR3 is 14 amino acids long. Germline-derived CDR1 and CDR2 are MNHNS and SASEGT. V was trimmed by 2 bases and J by 1 base, leaving 6 bases between them. CDR3 protein: CASSEWGSGNTIYF. In nucleotides, the CDR3 is TGTGCCAGCAGTGAATGGGGTTCTGGAAACACCATATATTTT.

This chain links TRBV7-9 with TRBJ2-7; D is ambiguous. The CDR3 has 16 amino acids. CDR1 SEHNR and CDR2 FQNEAQ come from the germline V gene (reference sequence). V gave up 4 bases and J gave up 4 bases, with 20 bases separating them. The CDR3 spells CASSSRTGAAFYEQYF. Written as DNA, the CDR3 is TGTGCCAGCAGCTCCAGGACGGGCGCGGCCTTTTACGAGCAGTACTTC.

The rearrangement uses TRBV7-2 and TRBJ1-3; tentatively, D is TRBD1 (5 bases). This CDR3 spans 15 amino acids. V lost 4 bases and J lost 2, with 12 bases in between. Germline CDR1 reads SGHTA; CDR2 reads FQGNSA. The CDR3 region is CASSSRTSPGNTIYF. The CDR3 DNA follows: TGTGCCAGCAGCTCCCGGACATCACCTGGAAACACCATATATTTT.

At least ten counts were recorded for this clonotype. The chain has TRBV28 and TRBJ2-7, with 8 bases fitting TRBD1. Germline loops: CDR1 MDHEN, CDR2 SYDVKM. The CDR3 has 14 residues. After removal of 6 bases from V and 7 bases from J, the junction contained 11 bases not matched to a gene. CDR3 in amino acids: CASRMTGASGEQYF. The CDR3, as DNA: TGTGCCAGCAGGATGACAGGGGCCTCCGGGGAGCAGTACTTC. Based on the CDR3 plus reference TRBV28 and TRBJ2-7, the full variable domain is DVKVTQSSRYLVKRTGEKVFLECVQDMDHENMFWYRQDPGLGLRLIYFSYDVKMKEKGDIPEGYSVSREKKERFSLILESASTNQTSMYLCASRMTGASGEQYFGPGTRLTVT.

The J gene is TRBJ1-6, the V gene TRBV6-1, with 8 nucleotides matching TRBD1. Germline loops: CDR1 MNHNS, CDR2 SASEGT. The CDR3 sequence is 20 residues long. J lost 7 bases, V lost 6 bases, and 23 bases had no gene match. The CDR3 region is CASRQTGTGFFTRENSPLHF. CDR3 bases: TGTGCCAGCAGGCAAACCGGGACAGGCTTTTTCACTAGGGAGAATTCACCCCTCCACTTT.

This clonotype occurred a few times. The J gene is TRBJ1-1, the V gene TRBV5-1; D is perhaps TRBD1 (5 bases). The CDR3 runs 15 residues. CDR1 and CDR2 (germline): SGHRS, YFSETQ. The V and J ends lost 3 bases and 3 bases respectively, with 15 bases between them. The CDR3 region is CASSWGRSEHTEAFF. CDR3 coding DNA: TGCGCCAGCAGCTGGGGCCGGTCTGAACACACTGAAGCTTTCTTT.

This clonotype occurred a few times. The chain uses TRBV7-2 and TRBJ2-7; 9 nucleotides align to TRBD1. Germline assignment: CDR1 SGHTA and CDR2 FQGNSA. CDR3 length equals 14 residues. V shed 5 bases and J 6 bases; nucleotides not matched to a gene: 8. The CDR3 spells CASSRTGVSLEQYF. The CDR3 DNA reads TGTGCCAGCAGCAGGACAGGGGTATCTCTCGAGCAGTACTTC. The full variable domain, with the rest looked up from reference TRBV7-2 and TRBJ2-7, is GAGVSQSPSNKVTEKGKDVELRCDPISGHTALYWYRQSLGQGLEFLIYFQGNSAPDKSGLPSDRFSAERTGGSVSTLTIQRTQQEDSAVYLCASSRTGVSLEQYFGPGTRLTVT.

This clonotype was counted between two and nine times. The chain recombines TRBV9 with TRBJ1-1, with D perhaps TRBD1 (6 bases). Trimming took 3 bases from V and 0 from J, leaving 9 bases between them. The CDR3 extends over 14 amino acids. From germline, CDR1 is SGDLS and CDR2 YYNGEE. DNA for the CDR3: TGTGCCAGCAGCGGGGACAAGTTGAACACTGAAGCTTTCTTT. This encodes CASSGDKLNTEAFF.

This clonotype was counted many times. The gene calls are TRBV7-2 and TRBJ1-6, with 7 bases aligning to TRBD1. The CDR3 has 15 amino acids. With V trimmed by 4 bases and J by 7 bases, 7 bases remained unmatched. The germline CDR1 and CDR2 sequences are SGHTA and FQGNSA. This CDR3 is CASSSQGGGNSPLHF. DNA of the CDR3: TGTGCCAGCAGCTCCCAGGGGGGAGGGAATTCACCCCTCCACTTT.

This clonotype was detected ten times or more. V gene TRBV2 combines with J gene TRBJ1-2; D gene unclear. V was clipped by 7 bases and J by 2 bases, with 2 bases between them. There are 10 residues in the CDR3. Germline loops: CDR1 SNHLY, CDR2 FYNNEI. The CDR3 DNA sequence: TGTGCCAGCACGAACTATGGCTACACCTTC. It is translated as CASTNYGYTF.

This clonotype was detected a few times. The chain recombines TRBV12-3 or TRBV12-4 with TRBJ2-3; a possible D gene is TRBD1 (5 bases). The closer fit of TRBJ2-5 to the DNA end suggests the J call may be wrong. The CDR3 consists of 13 residues. The chain's CDR3 is CASTLMGHETQYF. The CDR3 bases are TGTGCCAGCACCTTGATGGGGCATGAGACCCAGTACTTC.

This clonotype was recorded once. A junction boundary mismatches the germline segment, possibly from a read error. The V and J genes are TRBV18 and TRBJ2-2; D gene uncertain. The CDR3 totals 15 residues. Germline loops: CDR1 KGHSH, CDR2 LQKENI. CDR3 protein: CAGSQTRLGPGELFF. The CDR3 nucleotides are TGTGCCGGCTCACAAACCCGACTCGGCCCCGGGGAGCTGTTTTTT.